The 8 T cell receptor beta chains below were found in one sample sequenced in a study of human T cells and chemical hapten exposure listed by TCRdb under 2021. Libraries were constructed by RACE. Sequencer: NextSeq 500. TCRdb itself trimmed the public reads at Q25 with fastp, ran MiXCR and retained productive beta chains. CDR3 protein sequences are deduplicated, and each keeps its most common genes and DNA. The sample records 95,000 to 150,000 distinct CDR3 sequences, around 13% of which are singletons. Together, the top ten hold around 0.84% of the sample. In light of the paper, this sample's time point label describes: patch test 1, 2 weeks after DPC sensitization. According to the study, the label for this sample's treatment or condition signals: therapeutic diphenylcyclopropenone sensitization with weekly scalp DPC. The sequencing here drew on whole blood, taken in connection with sensitization to the hapten diphenylcyclopropenone (DPC). These receptors were obtained from a man aged 18-30 years with alopecia areata. Some clones in this sample may be carry-over from other donors' samples.

The rearrangement joins TRBV9 to TRBJ1-1; D remains unclear. Trimming left V 1 base short and J 1 base short, with 8 bases between. Germline V gives CDR1 SGDLS, CDR2 YYNGEE. There are 14 residues in the CDR3. The CDR3 DNA reads TGTGCCAGCAGCGTACTATCAGAGAACACTGAAGCTTTCTTT. This gives the protein CASSVLSENTEAFF.

There are many counts of this clonotype. This chain joins TRBV13 and TRBJ1-1, with D maybe TRBD1 (6 bases). Germline-derived CDR1 and CDR2 are PRHDT and FYEKMQ (reference sequence). V shed 2 bases and J shed 7 bases, with 11 bases lying between them. The CDR3 covers 13 residues. In DNA, the CDR3 is TGTGCCAGCAGCTTAAGGGCAGGGGATGAAGCTTTCTTT. It yields the protein CASSLRAGDEAFF.

This chain links TRBV20-1 with TRBJ1-5, with 10 bases fitting TRBD1. The junction had 12 bases not matched to a gene; V was cut back by 2 bases and J by 11 bases. CDR3 length: 15 amino acids. Germline CDR1 is DFQATT and CDR2 is SNEGSKA (reference sequence). The CDR3 is CSARTGTGAGPAQHF. CDR3 nucleotides: TGCAGTGCTAGAACCGGGACAGGGGCCGGGCCAGCCCAGCATTTT.

This chain uses TRBV19 with TRBJ2-2; TRBD2 matches at 12 bases. This CDR3 spans 17 amino acids. CDR1 LNHDA and CDR2 SQIVND come from the germline V gene (reference sequence). Losses at the gene ends were 4 bases for V and 4 bases for J; bases not matched to a gene: 7. The CDR3 bases are TGTGCCAGTAGTACCTTGACTAGCGGGGGTATCACCGGGGAGCTGTTTTTT. Translation: CASSTLTSGGITGELFF.

In this sample, this clonotype turned up many times. This sequence joins TRBV7-3 and TRBJ2-2, with D unresolved. Germline CDR1 SGHTA, CDR2 FQGTGA. Trimming cost V 2 bases and J 4 bases, with 8 bases left between them. The CDR3 totals 14 residues. The CDR3 nucleotides are TGTGCCAGCAGCTTATCGTATGGCACCGGGGAGCTGTTTTTT. Translated: CASSLSYGTGELFF.

The chain has TRBV5-1 and TRBJ2-1, with D perhaps assigned TRBD1 or TRBD2 (5 bases each). V shed 0 bases and J shed 3 bases, with 13 bases lying between them. The CDR3 spans 16 residues. From germline, CDR1 is SGHRS and CDR2 YFSETQ. CDR3 coding DNA: TGCGCCAGCAGCTTGGTAGGTGACAGCGGCTACAATGAGCAGTTCTTC. It translates to CASSLVGDSGYNEQFF.

In its sample, this clonotype was seen a few times. The DNA for the CDR3 is TGTGCCATCAGAACAGGGCAGGGGTCGGGCGAGCAGTACTTC. This sequence encodes CAIRTGQGSGEQYF. V and J are TRBV10-3 and TRBJ2-7; tentative D call: TRBD1 (6 bases). Trimming shortened V by 6 bases and J by 6 bases, and 18 bases separated the two germline ends. Germline V gene sequence: CDR1 ENHRY, CDR2 SYGVKD. CDR3 size: 14 residues.

In its sample, this clonotype was seen a few times. The V gene is TRBV21-1, the J gene TRBJ2-7; the table's D call, TRBD2, has no DNA check behind it. TRBV21-1 is flagged as a pseudogene. The CDR3 has 16 residues. For the CDR3, the DNA is TGTGCCAGCAGCTCCTGGACTAGCGAGGGCTCCTACGAGCAGTACTTC. Its protein is CASSSWTSEGSYEQYF.